This entry is about one T cell receptor (beta chain). These data belong to a study of blood T cell repertoires in COVID-19. Trimming removed 5 bases from V and 3 bases from J; junction bases left unmatched: 3. Germline V gene lookup returns CDR1 SGHVS and CDR2 FQNEAQ. CDR3 length: 14 amino acids. Under the authors' procedure: Researchers report that nucleated cell counts were estimated from reference gene primer amplification. TCRdb's table, derived via immunoSEQ multiplex PCR, lists solely in-frame clones and lacks some. D and trimming were read from the DNA, whereas the V and J calls and clone size are those reported in that table. The sample includes nearly 300,000 clones, approximately 89% of them seen just once.

The source of this sequence is a woman aged 45-60 years who had been exposed to COVID-19. The chain links TRBV7-8 to TRBJ2-2; 7 bases map to TRBD1. Material: PBMCs or T cells enriched from blood (not recorded which). The CDR3 bases are TGTGCCAGCAGCCATGACAGGGACACCGGGGAGCTGTTTTTT. This sequence encodes CASSHDRDTGELFF. Using reference TRBV7-8 and TRBJ2-2 for the parts outside the CDR3, the full variable domain is GAGVSQSPRYKVAKRGQDVALRCDPISGHVSLFWYQQALGQGPEFLTYFQNEAQLDKSGLPSDRFFAERPEGSVSTLKIQRTQQEDSAVYLCASSHDRDTGELFFGEGSRLTVL.